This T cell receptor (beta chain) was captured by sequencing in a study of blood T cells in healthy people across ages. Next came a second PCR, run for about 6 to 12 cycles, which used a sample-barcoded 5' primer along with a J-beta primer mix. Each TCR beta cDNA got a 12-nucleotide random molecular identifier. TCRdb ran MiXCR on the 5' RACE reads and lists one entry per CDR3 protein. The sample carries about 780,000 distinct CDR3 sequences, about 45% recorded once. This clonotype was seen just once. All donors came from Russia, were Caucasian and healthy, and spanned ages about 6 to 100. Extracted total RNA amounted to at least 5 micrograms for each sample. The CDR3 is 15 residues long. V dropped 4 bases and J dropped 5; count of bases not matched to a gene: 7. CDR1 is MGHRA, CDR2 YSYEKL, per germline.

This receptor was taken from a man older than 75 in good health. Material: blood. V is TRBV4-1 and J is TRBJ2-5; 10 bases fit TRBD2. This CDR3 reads CASSPTSGVSETQYF. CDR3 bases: TGCGCCAGCAGCCCCACTAGCGGGGTTTCGGAGACCCAGTACTTC.